This T cell receptor beta chain came from a study of T cell changes during pregnancy in multiple sclerosis. The CDR3 loop spans 14 amino acids. Trimming cost V 7 bases and J 4 bases, with 17 bases left between them. Germline V CDR1 and CDR2: MNHNS, SASEGT. Libraries were prepared by immunoSEQ multiplex PCR; TCRdb keeps only in-frame clonotypes and omits some of them. The repertoire has about 50,000 clones, roughly nine tenths of them found once; the top ten carry about a tenth. The sequence came from a female donor with multiple sclerosis, enrolled in a pregnancy study. The source was CD8+ T cells from peripheral blood mononuclear cells, collected after pregnancy. J is TRBJ2-7 and V is TRBV6-1, with D perhaps matching TRBD2 (7 bases). In DNA form, the CDR3 reads TGTGCCAGCACCGAGGGGGGGGGCGGGTACGAGCAGTACTTC. It is translated as CASTEGGGGYEQYF.